The T cell receptor (beta chain) under discussion was sequenced for a study of CD8+CD57+ T cells in acquired aplastic anemia. Genomic DNA templated the TCR beta VDJ and CDR3 profiling. MiXCR was run by TCRdb on the reads, yielding one entry per CDR3 protein. The sample consists of about 130,000 distinct CDR3 sequences, around 46% of them appearing once. The sequenced sample consisted of sorted CD4+, CD8+, or CD8+CD57+ T cells (not recorded which) from PBMCs. The receptor's source is a human donor in good health, serving as a control.

CDR3 DNA sequence: TGTGCCAGCAAGGGTTTACAAGAGACCCAGTACTTC. Translated, it gives CASKGLQETQYF. The chain has TRBV2 and TRBJ2-5; D gene unclear. The CDR3 covers 12 residues. Trimming removed 7 bases at V and 2 bases at J, with 8 bases between. CDR1 and CDR2 (germline): SNHLY, FYNNEI.